The rows below give T cell receptor beta chains drawn from one sample of a study of siplizumab effects on memory and regulatory T cells. Clones were read by immunoSEQ multiplex PCR, and TCRdb kept only the in-frame ones, dropping some. This table has tens of thousands of clones, 75% to 95% appearing once. Sequenced material: CD8+ T cells sorted from blood. The source of these receptors is a human donor in good health. The CDR3 runs from the conserved cysteine through the conserved F or W. D genes are given only for firm matches. For some rows the clone size is stated as once, few or many, or as a class when expanded; others skip it.

CDR3nt: TGTGCCAGCAGTGGGGGGAGCTCCTATAATTCACCCCTCCACTTT
CDR3aa: CASSGGSSYNSPLHF
d_gene: -
j_gene: TRBJ1-6
abundance: -
v_gene: TRBV6-1
len: 15

CDR3nt: TGTGCCAGCAGTAAACGGGACACCGCGGACGAGCAGTACTTC
CDR3aa: CASSKRDTADEQYF
d_gene: -
j_gene: TRBJ2-7
abundance: -
v_gene: TRBV6-5
len: 14

CDR3nt: TGCGCCAGCAAACAGGCGAACACCGGGGAGCTGTTTTTT
CDR3aa: CASKQANTGELFF
d_gene: -
j_gene: TRBJ2-2
abundance: -
v_gene: TRBV4-1
len: 13

CDR3nt: TGTGCCAGCAGCTGGGGACTAGCGGGGGTGTACGAGCAGTACTTC
CDR3aa: CASSWGLAGVYEQYF
d_gene: TRBD2
j_gene: TRBJ2-7
abundance: -
v_gene: TRBV5-5
len: 15

CDR3nt: TGTGCCAGCAGTGAAAGCAGGGTCAACACTGAAGCTTTCTTT
CDR3aa: CASSESRVNTEAFF
d_gene: -
j_gene: TRBJ1-1
abundance: -
v_gene: TRBV2
len: 14

CDR3nt: TGTGCCAGCAGCCACCTGGGGGGCGTCTTAGATACGCAGTATTTT
CDR3aa: CASSHLGGVLDTQYF
d_gene: -
j_gene: TRBJ2-3
abundance: -
v_gene: TRBV7-3
len: 15

CDR3nt: TGTGCCAGCAGCGGTCCGGACGAGCAGTACTTC
CDR3aa: CASSGPDEQYF
d_gene: -
j_gene: TRBJ2-7
abundance: -
v_gene: TRBV5-4
len: 11

CDR3nt: TGTGCCAGTAGTAATCGAGACAGGGGGCCTAACTATGGCTACACCTTC
CDR3aa: CASSNRDRGPNYGYTF
d_gene: TRBD1
j_gene: TRBJ1-2
abundance: -
v_gene: TRBV19
len: 16

CDR3nt: TGCGCCAGCAGCCAAGGGGACCAGCCCCAGCATTTT
CDR3aa: CASSQGDQPQHF
d_gene: -
j_gene: TRBJ1-5
abundance: -
v_gene: TRBV4-1
len: 12

CDR3nt: TGTGCCAGCAGTGTGCAGGGGGGGTTAAATCAGCCCCAGCATTTT
CDR3aa: CASSVQGGLNQPQHF
d_gene: TRBD1
j_gene: TRBJ1-5
abundance: -
v_gene: TRBV6-5
len: 15

CDR3nt: TGTGCCAGCAAAGGGAGCTCCTATAATTCACCCCTCCACTTT
CDR3aa: CASKGSSYNSPLHF
d_gene: -
j_gene: TRBJ1-6
abundance: -
v_gene: TRBV25-1
len: 14

CDR3nt: TGTGCCAGCAGTGTGCAGGGGGGGTTAAATCAGCCCCAGCATTTT
CDR3aa: CASSVQGGLNQPQHF
d_gene: TRBD1
j_gene: TRBJ1-5
abundance: -
v_gene: TRBV6-6
len: 15

CDR3nt: TGTGCCAGCAGCCAAGTATGGGGGACTGAAGCTTTCTTT
CDR3aa: CASSQVWGTEAFF
d_gene: -
j_gene: TRBJ1-1
abundance: -
v_gene: TRBV14
len: 13

CDR3nt: TGTGCCAGCAGCTTTGAGGACAGGGCCGAGGCTTTCTTT
CDR3aa: CASSFEDRAEAFF
d_gene: TRBD1
j_gene: TRBJ1-1
abundance: -
v_gene: TRBV7-8
len: 13

CDR3nt: TGCGCCAGCAGCCAAGGGCAAGGGGGCGCCTATGGCTACACCTTC
CDR3aa: CASSQGQGGAYGYTF
d_gene: TRBD1
j_gene: TRBJ1-2
abundance: once
v_gene: TRBV4-3
len: 15

CDR3nt: TGTGCCAGCAGCTTGATGACTAGCGGGCTAGGGTTCACCGGGGAGCTGTTTTTT
CDR3aa: CASSLMTSGLGFTGELFF
d_gene: TRBD2
j_gene: TRBJ2-2
abundance: -
v_gene: TRBV5-8
len: 18

CDR3nt: TGTGCCAGTAGTATGGGGACTAGGGGGATCGGGGAGCTGTTTTTT
CDR3aa: CASSMGTRGIGELFF
d_gene: TRBD2
j_gene: TRBJ2-2
abundance: -
v_gene: TRBV19
len: 15

CDR3nt: TGTGCCAGCAGTAGCCCCCAGACAGGGCTCGAGCAGTACTTC
CDR3aa: CASSSPQTGLEQYF
d_gene: TRBD1
j_gene: TRBJ2-7
abundance: -
v_gene: TRBV27
len: 14

CDR3nt: TGTGCCAGCAGTGATACAGGGGGGACTAATGAAAAACTGTTTTTT
CDR3aa: CASSDTGGTNEKLFF
d_gene: TRBD1
j_gene: TRBJ1-4
abundance: -
v_gene: TRBV27
len: 15

CDR3nt: TGTGCCAGCAGCGGGACAGGTTGGACAGATACGCAGTATTTT
CDR3aa: CASSGTGWTDTQYF
d_gene: TRBD1
j_gene: TRBJ2-3
abundance: -
v_gene: TRBV27
len: 14

CDR3nt: TGCAGCGTTGAAAAGGGACTAGGGAACCTAAGGGGGCAGTTCTTC
CDR3aa: CSVEKGLGNLRGQFF
d_gene: TRBD2
j_gene: TRBJ2-1
abundance: -
v_gene: TRBV29-1
len: 15

CDR3nt: TGTGCCAGCAGCATATGGACAGGGGGCACTGAAGCTTTCTTT
CDR3aa: CASSIWTGGTEAFF
d_gene: TRBD1
j_gene: TRBJ1-1
abundance: -
v_gene: TRBV7-2
len: 14

CDR3nt: TGTGCCAGCAGCTTAGCGGGAGGGCCGTTATACGAGCAGTACTTC
CDR3aa: CASSLAGGPLYEQYF
d_gene: TRBD2
j_gene: TRBJ2-7
abundance: once
v_gene: TRBV7-8
len: 15

CDR3nt: TGTGCCAGCAGCTTGGGGTCGGTTCCCAGCACAGATACGCAGTATTTT
CDR3aa: CASSLGSVPSTDTQYF
d_gene: -
j_gene: TRBJ2-3
abundance: -
v_gene: TRBV5-8
len: 16

CDR3nt: TGTGCCAGCAGTGAAGCGCGGGGGGCCCCCAATCAGCCCCAGCATTTT
CDR3aa: CASSEARGAPNQPQHF
d_gene: -
j_gene: TRBJ1-5
abundance: -
v_gene: TRBV6-1
len: 16

CDR3nt: TGTGCCAGCAGCGCCGCCGGTGGGGCCCAGACCTACGAGCAGTACTTC
CDR3aa: CASSAAGGAQTYEQYF
d_gene: -
j_gene: TRBJ2-7
abundance: -
v_gene: TRBV5-5
len: 16

CDR3nt: TGCGCCAGCGGAACCGGGACTAGCGGCCATGAGCAGTTCTTC
CDR3aa: CASGTGTSGHEQFF
d_gene: TRBD2
j_gene: TRBJ2-1
abundance: -
v_gene: TRBV4-1
len: 14

CDR3nt: TGTGCCAGCAGCCTAGGGGGTAATGAAGCTTTCTTT
CDR3aa: CASSLGGNEAFF
d_gene: -
j_gene: TRBJ1-1
abundance: -
v_gene: TRBV5-8
len: 12

CDR3nt: TGTGCCAGGGGGTTAGACAGGGGAGCTCTCTACGAGCAGTACTTC
CDR3aa: CARGLDRGALYEQYF
d_gene: TRBD1
j_gene: TRBJ2-7
abundance: -
v_gene: TRBV2
len: 15

CDR3nt: TGCGCCAGCAGCCAAGGATGGGACAGCTTTTCTGAAGCTTTCTTT
CDR3aa: CASSQGWDSFSEAFF
d_gene: TRBD1
j_gene: TRBJ1-1
abundance: -
v_gene: TRBV4-1
len: 15

CDR3nt: TGTGCCAGCAGCGGGGACAGGGTAGGCGAGCAGTACTTC
CDR3aa: CASSGDRVGEQYF
d_gene: TRBD1
j_gene: TRBJ2-7
abundance: -
v_gene: TRBV14
len: 13

CDR3nt: TGCAGCGTTGAAGGCCTAGTTAGGACAGGGGGCACCGGGGAGCTGTTTTTT
CDR3aa: CSVEGLVRTGGTGELFF
d_gene: TRBD1
j_gene: TRBJ2-2
abundance: -
v_gene: TRBV29-1
len: 17

CDR3nt: TGTGCCAGCAGCTTAGAGCCTGGAAACACCATATATTTT
CDR3aa: CASSLEPGNTIYF
d_gene: -
j_gene: TRBJ1-3
abundance: -
v_gene: TRBV7-9
len: 13

CDR3nt: TGTGCCAGCAGCGTAGGTGGCAGTGGCTACACCTTC
CDR3aa: CASSVGGSGYTF
d_gene: -
j_gene: TRBJ1-2
abundance: -
v_gene: TRBV9
len: 12

CDR3nt: TGTGCCAGTACTCCAGGGGGCTATGGCTACACCTTC
CDR3aa: CASTPGGYGYTF
d_gene: TRBD1
j_gene: TRBJ1-2
abundance: -
v_gene: TRBV19
len: 12

CDR3nt: TGTGCCAGTAGTATAGATGGTCCGCTCCGGGAGCAGTACTTC
CDR3aa: CASSIDGPLREQYF
d_gene: -
j_gene: TRBJ2-7
abundance: -
v_gene: TRBV19
len: 14

CDR3nt: TGTGCCTGGAACCCTGATGCGGGTAGCTCCTACGAGCAGTACTTC
CDR3aa: CAWNPDAGSSYEQYF
d_gene: -
j_gene: TRBJ2-7
abundance: -
v_gene: TRBV30
len: 15

CDR3nt: TGTGCCAGCAGTGACGGCAGACGCTTACCCCTCCACTTT
CDR3aa: CASSDGRRLPLHF
d_gene: -
j_gene: TRBJ1-6
abundance: few
v_gene: TRBV2
len: 13

CDR3nt: TGTGCCAGCAGCTTGGACGGCTACGAGCAGTACTTC
CDR3aa: CASSLDGYEQYF
d_gene: -
j_gene: TRBJ2-7
abundance: -
v_gene: TRBV5-6
len: 12

CDR3nt: TGTGCCAGCAGTGAATTCAGTGCCTCCTACGAGCAGTACTTC
CDR3aa: CASSEFSASYEQYF
d_gene: -
j_gene: TRBJ2-7
abundance: -
v_gene: TRBV6-1
len: 14

CDR3nt: TGTGCCAGCAGCCCACGGACAGGGATTCCCTACGAGCAGTACTTC
CDR3aa: CASSPRTGIPYEQYF
d_gene: TRBD1
j_gene: TRBJ2-7
abundance: -
v_gene: TRBV11-2
len: 15

CDR3nt: TGTGCCAGTAGTTCCTGGACTAGCGGTAGCACAGATACGCAGTATTTT
CDR3aa: CASSSWTSGSTDTQYF
d_gene: TRBD2
j_gene: TRBJ2-3
abundance: -
v_gene: TRBV19
len: 16

CDR3nt: TGTGCCTCGGGACTAGCGCCGTCCTACGAGCAGTACTTC
CDR3aa: CASGLAPSYEQYF
d_gene: TRBD2
j_gene: TRBJ2-7
abundance: -
v_gene: TRBV15
len: 13

CDR3nt: TGTGCCAGCATCCCATGGGAGGGGTACAATGAGCAGTTCTTC
CDR3aa: CASIPWEGYNEQFF
d_gene: TRBD2
j_gene: TRBJ2-1
abundance: -
v_gene: TRBV27
len: 14